The clone carrying this T cell receptor beta chain was seen repeatedly, ten times or more. Its antigen is still unknown. Both iRepertoire HTBI primers and Arm-PCR of CDR3 regions were used to build the TCR beta libraries. TCRdb reanalysed the multiplex PCR reads using MiXCR and keeps one entry per CDR3 protein. This table has approximately 400,000 distinct CDR3 sequences, around 15% appearing once. The CDR3 is 14 amino acids. V was clipped by 4 bases and J by 2 bases, with 9 bases between them. Germline CDR1 reads MNHEY; CDR2 reads SMNVEV (reference sequence). The data stem from a study of regulatory T cells in long-lasting Graves disease. General study findings and limits: In persistent patients, shared public clonotypes (more than 2,500) outnumbered those in new patients (almost 1,000). Less diverse TCR repertoires were seen in persistent Graves' patients than in newly diagnosed ones.

Time point here: newly diagnosed GD, antithyroid drugs for less than 3 months. The TCR library used RNA extracted from PBMCs. From an endocrinology department in Xi'an, China, came the patients. Peripheral blood, about 10 milliliters per patient, was collected in EDTA tubes. Sample: peripheral blood mononuclear cells (PBMCs), taken at new diagnosis, from a patient treated with antithyroid drugs. This receptor was obtained from a female donor with Graves disease. The chain has TRBV27 and TRBJ1-3; no clear D. DNA for the CDR3: TGTGCCAGCAGTTCGACCAGCGCTGGAAACACCATATATTTT. Protein: CASSSTSAGNTIYF.